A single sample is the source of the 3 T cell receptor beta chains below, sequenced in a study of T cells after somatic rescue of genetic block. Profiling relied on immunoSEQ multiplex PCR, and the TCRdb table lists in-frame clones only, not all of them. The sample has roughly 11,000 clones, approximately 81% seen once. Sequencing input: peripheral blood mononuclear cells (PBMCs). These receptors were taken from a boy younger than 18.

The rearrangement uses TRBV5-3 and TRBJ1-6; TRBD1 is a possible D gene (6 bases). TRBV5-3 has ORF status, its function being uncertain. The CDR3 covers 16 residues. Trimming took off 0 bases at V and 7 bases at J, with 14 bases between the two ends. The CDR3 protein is CARSLEEQGGNSPLHF. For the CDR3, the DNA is TGTGCCAGAAGCTTGGAAGAACAGGGAGGAAATTCACCCCTCCACTTT.

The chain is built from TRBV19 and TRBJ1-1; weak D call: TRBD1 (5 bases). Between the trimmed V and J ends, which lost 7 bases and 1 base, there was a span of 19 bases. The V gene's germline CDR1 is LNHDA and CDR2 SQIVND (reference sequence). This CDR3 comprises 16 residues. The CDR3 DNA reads TGTGCCAGTACCATCACCCCGGGACCCTGGAACACTGAAGCTTTCTTT. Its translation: CASTITPGPWNTEAFF.

The CDR3 spells CATSRGWARTDTQYF. CDR3 DNA sequence: TGTGCCACCAGCAGAGGGTGGGCGCGGACAGATACGCAGTATTTT. The J gene is TRBJ2-3, the V gene TRBV15; D is undetermined. Germline loops: CDR1 LNHNV, CDR2 YYDKDF (reference sequence). Trimming took off 1 base at V and 3 bases at J, with 11 bases between the two ends. The length of the CDR3 is 15 residues.